The 17 T cell receptor beta chains below come from one sample, sequenced in a study of blood T cell repertoires in COVID-19. Only in-frame clones appear in the TCRdb table, and some are missing; sequencing was by immunoSEQ multiplex PCR. The table records tens of thousands of clones, approximately 80% of them present only once. Sequenced sample: peripheral blood. These receptors were obtained from a man between 65 and 79 years old with acute or convalescent COVID-19.

This clone was detected once. The rearrangement joins TRBV5-6 to TRBJ2-5; D is possibly TRBD1 (6 bases). This CDR3 is 14 amino acids long. V lost 1 base to trimming and J lost 5 bases, with 12 bases between them. CDR1 and CDR2 from the germline V gene are SGHDT and YYEEEE. The CDR3 nucleotides are TGTGCCAGCAGCTTGTATCAGGGGCGGGAGACCCAGTACTTC. It codes for CASSLYQGRETQYF.

There are a few counts of this clone. This sample includes further DNA sequences coding for the same CDR3. The chain combines TRBV9 with TRBJ1-1; D may be TRBD1 (5 bases). V was clipped by 2 bases and J by 0 bases, with 8 bases between them. The CDR3 runs 14 residues. Germline V gene data show CDR1 as SGDLS and CDR2 as YYNGEE. The CDR3 here is CASSVDRLNTEAFF. The DNA for the CDR3 is TGTGCCAGCAGCGTCGACAGACTGAACACTGAAGCTTTCTTT.

The CDR3 DNA follows: TGTGCCAGCAGTTTAACTACAGGGGACTATGGCTACACCTTC. Its protein product is CASSLTTGDYGYTF. The chain is built from TRBV6-1 and TRBJ1-2, with TRBD1 matching over 7 bases. J was trimmed by 3 bases and V by 5 bases; bases with no gene match: 6. CDR1 and CDR2 (germline): MNHNS, SASEGT. The length of the CDR3 is 14 residues.

CDR3 amino acids: CASSASGTGYGANVLTF. The CDR3 region has the DNA TGTGCCAGCAGCGCCTCCGGGACAGGGTATGGGGCCAACGTCCTGACTTTC. V and J are TRBV7-3 and TRBJ2-6, with TRBD1 matching over 9 bases. Germline assignment: CDR1 SGHTA and CDR2 FQGTGA. V shed 5 bases, J shed 3 bases, and the junction held 8 bases outside the gene matches. This CDR3 is 17 amino acids long.

The V and J genes are TRBV16 and TRBJ2-3; D unresolved. Trimming removed 2 bases at V and 3 bases at J, with 6 bases between. The length of the CDR3 is 13 residues. CDR1 is KGHSY and CDR2 is FQNENV in the germline V gene. In nucleotides, the CDR3 is TGTGCCAGCAGCCAAATCAATACAGATACGCAGTATTTT. Protein: CASSQINTDTQYF.

The chain carries TRBV4-1 and TRBJ2-7; D is perhaps TRBD1 (5 bases). Deletions cut 4 bases from V and 6 bases from J, with 19 bases between. CDR3 length equals 15 residues. In germline, CDR1 is MGHRA, CDR2 YSYEKL. CDR3 sequence reads: CASSLKLGEGGEQYF. The CDR3 nucleotides are TGCGCCAGCAGCCTTAAGCTAGGGGAAGGTGGCGAGCAGTACTTC.

V gene TRBV6-5 combines with J gene TRBJ1-5; a weak D match, TRBD1 (5 bases). V was clipped by 6 bases and J by 4 bases, with 10 bases between them. The V gene's germline CDR1 is MNHEY and CDR2 SVGAGI. There are 13 residues in the CDR3. This CDR3 is CASSQKGNQPQHF. The DNA for the CDR3 is TGTGCCAGCAGCCAAAAGGGGAATCAGCCCCAGCATTTT.

This clone was seen only a few times. This rearrangement joins TRBV6-1 to TRBJ1-1; the D is unclear. With 2 bases removed from V and 4 bases from J, the gap between germline ends came to 5 bases. Germline CDR1 reads MNHNS; CDR2 reads SASEGT. The CDR3 is 12 amino acids. Here the CDR3 reads CASSESFTEAFF. CDR3 bases: TGTGCCAGCAGTGAATCGTTCACTGAAGCTTTCTTT.

CDR3 nucleotide sequence: TGCGCCAGCAGCCAAGAAGCCTACTCGAACACTGAAGCTTTCTTT. Translation: CASSQEAYSNTEAFF. V gene TRBV4-3 combines with J gene TRBJ1-1; D call uncertain. Germline CDR1 and CDR2: LGHNA and YSLEER. The CDR3 is made up of 15 amino acids. Deletions cut 0 bases from V and 1 base from J, with 9 bases between.

This chain connects TRBV3-1 (or the pseudogene TRBV3-2) to TRBJ1-1; D unresolved. Between the trimmed V and J ends, which lost 4 bases and 7 bases, there was a span of 13 bases. The CDR3 spans 13 residues. Per germline, CDR1 LGHDT and CDR2 YNNKEL (reference sequence). In DNA, the CDR3 is TGTGCCAGCAGCCCCGGCGGTCTATTTGAAGCTTTCTTT. Translated, it gives CASSPGGLFEAFF.

The rearrangement joins TRBV3-1 (or the pseudogene TRBV3-2) to TRBJ1-3; D remains ambiguous. The CDR3 extends over 17 amino acids. Germline loops: CDR1 LGHDT, CDR2 YNNKEL (reference sequence). V was pared by 1 base and J by 0 bases, with 13 bases between. CDR3 sequence: CASSQGRYLPSGNTIYF. CDR3 DNA: TGTGCCAGCAGCCAAGGCCGGTATTTGCCCTCTGGAAACACCATATATTTT.

This CDR3 is CASSPGDLTGELFF. The CDR3 DNA reads TGTGCCAGCAGCCCAGGCGATTTGACCGGGGAGCTGTTTTTT. This chain connects TRBV9 to TRBJ2-2; no clear D. V gave up 4 bases and J gave up 5 bases, with 12 bases separating them. Germline V gives CDR1 SGDLS, CDR2 YYNGEE. CDR3 size: 14 residues.

DNA of the CDR3: TGTGCCAGCAGCCAAGGAGTAGACAGGGGAGAGGGTTTGGGGGCACACACTGAAGCTTTCTTT. Its protein is CASSQGVDRGEGLGAHTEAFF. The chain recombines TRBV3-1 (or the pseudogene TRBV3-2) with TRBJ1-1, with 8 bases matching TRBD1. Unmatched junction bases numbered 22, after V lost 1 base and J lost 3 bases. CDR1 is LGHDT and CDR2 is YNNKEL in the germline V gene (reference sequence). The CDR3 runs to 21 residues.

By proportion, this clone is medium-sized. The rearrangement links TRBV5-4 to TRBJ2-5, with D perhaps matching TRBD1 (6 bases). The CDR3 extends over 12 amino acids. Between the trimmed V and J ends, which lost 4 bases and 5 bases, there was a span of 9 bases. The germline CDR1 and CDR2 sequences are SGHNT and YYREEE (reference sequence). The CDR3 bases are TGTGCCAGCAGCGGGGGCATGGAGACCCAGTACTTC. Residues: CASSGGMETQYF. The full variable domain, in which reference TRBV5-4 and TRBJ2-5 provide the parts outside the CDR3, is ETGVTQSPTHLIKTRGQQVTLRCSSQSGHNTVSWYQQALGQGPQFIFQYYREEENGRGNFPPRFSGLQFPNYSSELNVNALELDDSALYLCASSGGMETQYFGPGTRLLVL.

This chain links TRBV5-6 with TRBJ1-5; the match to TRBD1 covers 8 bases. The CDR3 totals 13 residues. Germline CDR1 and CDR2: SGHDT and YYEEEE. V trimming: 2 bases; J trimming: 6 bases; junction bases outside the gene matches: 1. The CDR3 bases are TGTGCCAGCAGCTTACAGGGGGGTCAGCCCCAGCATTTT. Translation gives CASSLQGGQPQHF.

The J gene is TRBJ1-6, the V gene TRBV5-6, with 8 bases identical to TRBD1. Per the germline V gene, CDR1 is SGHDT and CDR2 is YYEEEE. V lost 4 bases, J lost 11 bases, and 8 bases stayed unmatched. CDR3 length: 14 residues. CDR3 coding DNA: TGTGCCAGCAGCGCCCGGGACAGGAGGCCACCCCTCCACTTT. As protein: CASSARDRRPPLHF.

The rearrangement joins TRBV13 to TRBJ1-3, with 7 bases fitting TRBD1. This CDR3 has 16 residues. Per germline, CDR1 PRHDT and CDR2 FYEKMQ (reference sequence). The junction had 3 bases not matched to a gene; V was cut back by 1 base and J by 0 bases. This CDR3 reads CASSLEGGTSGNTIYF. For the CDR3, the DNA is TGTGCCAGCAGCTTAGAAGGGGGCACCTCTGGAAACACCATATATTTT.